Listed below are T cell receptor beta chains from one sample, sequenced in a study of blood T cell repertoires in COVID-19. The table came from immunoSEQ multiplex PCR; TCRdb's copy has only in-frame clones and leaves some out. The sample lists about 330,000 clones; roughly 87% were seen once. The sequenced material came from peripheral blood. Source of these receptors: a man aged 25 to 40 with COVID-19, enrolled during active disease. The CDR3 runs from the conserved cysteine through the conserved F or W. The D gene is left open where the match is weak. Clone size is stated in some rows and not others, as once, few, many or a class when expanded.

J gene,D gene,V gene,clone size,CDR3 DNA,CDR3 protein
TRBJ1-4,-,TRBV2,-,TGTGCCAGCAGTGATTACGGGGTAACTAATGAAAAACTGTTTTTT,CASSDYGVTNEKLFF
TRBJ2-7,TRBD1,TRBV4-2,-,TGTGCCAGCAGCCAAGACGAGGACAGGGGGCGGCTACCATCCTACGAGCAGTACTTC,CASSQDEDRGRLPSYEQYF
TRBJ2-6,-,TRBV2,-,TGTGCCAGCAGTGCCGGACAGATACTCTCTGGGGCCAACGTCCTGACTTTC,CASSAGQILSGANVLTF
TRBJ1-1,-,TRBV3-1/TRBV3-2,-,TGTGCCAGCAGCCAAGTACGGTACACTGAAGCTTTCTTT,CASSQVRYTEAFF
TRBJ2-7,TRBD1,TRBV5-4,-,TGTGCCAGCACCCGGGACAGGTTCTACGAGCAGTACTTC,CASTRDRFYEQYF
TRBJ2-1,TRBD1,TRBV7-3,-,TGTGCCAGCAGTCGAACCGGGACAGGCTTAGCGAATGAGCAGTTCTTC,CASSRTGTGLANEQFF
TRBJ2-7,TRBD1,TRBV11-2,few,TGTGCCAGCAGCCGGGACAGCTCCTACGAGCAGTACTTC,CASSRDSSYEQYF
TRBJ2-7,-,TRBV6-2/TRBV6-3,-,TGTGCCAGCAGTTACGGGGGGGCATTTACCTACGAGCAGTACTTC,CASSYGGAFTYEQYF
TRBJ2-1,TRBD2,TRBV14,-,TGTGCCAGCAGCCAAGATCGGCGCGGGAGTGAGAATGAGCAGTTCTTC,CASSQDRRGSENEQFF
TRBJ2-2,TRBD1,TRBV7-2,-,TGTGCCAGCAGCCCCCGGGACAGGGGCACTACCGGGGAGCTGTTTTTT,CASSPRDRGTTGELFF
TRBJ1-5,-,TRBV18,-,TGTGCCAGCTCACCTAACAGGGATGATCAGCCCCAGCATTTT,CASSPNRDDQPQHF
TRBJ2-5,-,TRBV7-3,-,TGTGCCAGCAGCCCGACTAGTCTTGGAGAGACCCAGTACTTC,CASSPTSLGETQYF
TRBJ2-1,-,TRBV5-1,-,TGCGCCAGCAGCTTGGTACTAATGGATGAGCAGTTCTTC,CASSLVLMDEQFF
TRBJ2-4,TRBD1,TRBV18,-,TGTGCCAGCTCATCGACAGGGGGCATGATGGGAAACATTCAGTACTTC,CASSSTGGMMGNIQYF
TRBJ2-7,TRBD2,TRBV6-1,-,TGTGCCAGCAGTGAAGCAGGGGGGGCGGGGGGGCGTAAGCAGTACTTC,CASSEAGGAGGRKQYF
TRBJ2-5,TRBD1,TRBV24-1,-,TGTGCCACCAGTGACCCTGGGACAGCCCAAGAGACCCAGTACTTC,CATSDPGTAQETQYF
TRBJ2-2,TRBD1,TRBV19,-,TGTGCCAGTCTTGGGACAGCTAACACCGGGGAGCTGTTTTTT,CASLGTANTGELFF
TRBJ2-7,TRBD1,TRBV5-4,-,TGTGCCAGCAGCCTGCTCGGGACAGGGTCCTACGAGCAGTACTTC,CASSLLGTGSYEQYF
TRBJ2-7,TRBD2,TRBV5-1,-,TGCGCCAGCAGCGTTTCTTTTTTAGGGGAGGGCTACGAGCAGTACTTC,CASSVSFLGEGYEQYF
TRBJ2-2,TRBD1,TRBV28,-,TGTGCCAGCACCCTGACAGGGTTTAACACCGGGGAGCTGTTTTTT,CASTLTGFNTGELFF
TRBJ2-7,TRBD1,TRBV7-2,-,TGTGCCAGCAGCTTAGTGGGACAGGGGACCTACGAGCAGTACTTC,CASSLVGQGTYEQYF
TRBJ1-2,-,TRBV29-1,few,TGCAGCGTTGGCCTGGGAGAACAGACCCCTCATCTTTTC,CSVGLGEQTPHLF
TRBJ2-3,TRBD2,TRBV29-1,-,TGCAGCGTTGGTGGTAGCGGGGGCACAGATACGCAGTATTTT,CSVGGSGGTDTQYF
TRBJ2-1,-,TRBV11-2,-,TGTGCCAGCAGCTTTAACCGGGACTCCTACAATGAGCAGTTCTTC,CASSFNRDSYNEQFF
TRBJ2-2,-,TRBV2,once,TGTGCCAGCAGTGAACAGCAGGGCGCGAACACCGGGGAGCTGTTTTTT,CASSEQQGANTGELFF
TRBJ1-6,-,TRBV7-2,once,TGTGCCAGCAGCTCCAGGGGAAGGGATTCACCCCTCCACTTT,CASSSRGRDSPLHF
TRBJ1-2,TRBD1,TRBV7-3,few,TGTGCCAGCAGCACGCAGGGACAGGGCTATGGCTACACCTTC,CASSTQGQGYGYTF
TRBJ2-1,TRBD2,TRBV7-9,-,TGTGCCAGCAGCCGAAAAACGCAGGGACTAGCGGGTCTAAAGCAGTTCTTC,CASSRKTQGLAGLKQFF
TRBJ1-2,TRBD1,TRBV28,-,TGTGCCAGCAGTCTCAGGGGGGTTTACTATGGCTACACCTTC,CASSLRGVYYGYTF
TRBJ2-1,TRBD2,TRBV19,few,TGTGCCATCGCAGCGGGAGGGCCGAAGAATGAGCAGTTCTTC,CAIAAGGPKNEQFF
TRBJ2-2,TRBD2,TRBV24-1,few,TGTGCCACCAGTGACCCCCGGGGGGGAAACACCGGGGAGCTGTTTTTT,CATSDPRGGNTGELFF
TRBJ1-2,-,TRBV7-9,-,TGTGCCAGCAGCTTAGTTCAGGGAGGAGGCTACACCTTC,CASSLVQGGGYTF
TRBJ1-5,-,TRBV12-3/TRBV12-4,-,TGTGCCAGCAGTTTCCAACCCTACCAGCCCCAGCATTTT,CASSFQPYQPQHF
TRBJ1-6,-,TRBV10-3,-,TGTGCCATCAGTGAGTCGATACAGGGAACCGATTCACCCCTCCACTTT,CAISESIQGTDSPLHF
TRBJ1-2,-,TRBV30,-,TGTGCCTGGAGTTGGGCGCGTTCAAGGTGCACCTTC,CAWSWARSRCTF
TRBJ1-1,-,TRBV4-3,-,TGCGCCAGCAGCCAAGAGGTAGACAGAAGGGCTTTCTTT,CASSQEVDRRAFF
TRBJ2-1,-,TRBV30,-,TGTGCCTGGAGCGGGAGTGGGAACAATGAGCAGTTCTTC,CAWSGSGNNEQFF
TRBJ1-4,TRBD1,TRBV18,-,TGTGCCAGCTCACCAGGACAGGGCTATACCGAAAAACTGTTTTTT,CASSPGQGYTEKLFF
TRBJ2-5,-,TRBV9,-,TGTGCCAGCAGCGCCCGGGGGCGGGGGAAGGAAGAGACCCAGTACTTC,CASSARGRGKEETQYF
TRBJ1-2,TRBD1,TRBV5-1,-,TGCGCCAGCAGCGGCGGTAAGGGACAGGGATTTGACTATGGCTACACCTTC,CASSGGKGQGFDYGYTF
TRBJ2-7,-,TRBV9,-,TGTGCCAGCAGCGTAGGGGCGGGTCCCTACGAGCAGTACTTC,CASSVGAGPYEQYF
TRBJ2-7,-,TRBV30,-,TGTGCCTGGGGGGCGGGGGCCTCCTACGAGCAGTACTTC,CAWGAGASYEQYF
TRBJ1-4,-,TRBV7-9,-,TGTGCCAGCAGCCCCACCGGGATCCAGAATGAAAAACTGTTTTTT,CASSPTGIQNEKLFF
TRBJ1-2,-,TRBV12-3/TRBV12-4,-,TGTGCCAGCAGTTTAACTACTTGGGGCTACACCTTC,CASSLTTWGYTF
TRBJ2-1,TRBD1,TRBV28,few,TGTGCCAGCAGTACCCCCGGACAGGGTGGGTTCTTC,CASSTPGQGGFF
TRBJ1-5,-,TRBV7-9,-,TGTGCCAGCAGCTTAAGTGGGCCCGGCCGTCAGCCCCAGCATTTT,CASSLSGPGRQPQHF
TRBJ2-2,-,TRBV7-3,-,TGTGCCAGCAGCTCCATTAGGAACACCGGGGAGCTGTTTTTT,CASSSIRNTGELFF
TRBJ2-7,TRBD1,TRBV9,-,TGTGCCAGCAGCGTAGCTCCAGGGGGTTTCTACGAGCAGTACTTC,CASSVAPGGFYEQYF
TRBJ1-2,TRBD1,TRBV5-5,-,TGTGCCAGCAGCTTGCGGGACAGTGCTCTATATGGCTACACCTTC,CASSLRDSALYGYTF
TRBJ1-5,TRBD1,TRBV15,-,TGTGCCACCAGCAAACTACGACAGGGGCGCAATCAGCCCCAGCATTTT,CATSKLRQGRNQPQHF
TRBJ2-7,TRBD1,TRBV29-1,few,TGCAGCGTTGCGGGACAGCCTGGCGAGCAGTACTTC,CSVAGQPGEQYF
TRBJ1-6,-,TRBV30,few,TGTGCCTGGACGCACGGGGGGAATAATTCACCCCTCCACTTT,CAWTHGGNNSPLHF